The subject of this entry is one T cell receptor (beta chain). This specimen belongs to a study of blood T cell repertoires in COVID-19. About the research overall: Acute-phase and convalescent COVID-19 samples originated in the United States, Italy and Spain. PBMCs, B-cell-depleted T cells, or T cells provided the cDNA or gDNA that made up the material.

Original data processing: Estimation of nucleated cell counts relied on the amplification of reference gene primers. Sequencing was performed with immunoSEQ multiplex PCR; in TCRdb, only in-frame clones are kept and a portion is missing. The DNA was the basis for D and trimming; V, J and clone size are from that table. In the table there are tens of thousands of clones, 86% of which are singletons. The CDR3 covers 15 residues. J gave up 0 bases and V 3 bases, and 2 bases lay outside the gene matches. The germline V gene encodes CDR1 KGHSH and CDR2 LQKENI. The V gene is TRBV18, the J gene TRBJ2-7, with 10 bases matching TRBD1. Sequenced sample: peripheral blood. The sequence derives from a human donor with active COVID-19. The donor label of this sample is uncertain. DNA of the CDR3: TGTGCCAGCTCACCGGGACAGGGGAGCTCCTACGAGCAGTACTTC. Encoded protein: CASSPGQGSSYEQYF.